This T cell receptor (beta chain) was identified during a study of T cells in Graves' hyperthyroidism and ophthalmopathy. This clonotype appeared many times. Amplified TCR beta CDR3 regions came from RNA transcripts. First-round RT-PCR of the TCR CDR3 relied on the HTBI primer set. TCRdb recomputed calls from the multiplex PCR reads with MiXCR, one row per CDR3 protein. The sample has hundreds of thousands of distinct CDR3 sequences; around 15% are singletons. The germline gives CDR1 KGHSH, CDR2 LQKENI. The CDR3 extends over 15 amino acids. V was shortened by 2 bases and J by 1 base, with 10 bases between the two germline ends.

Sequenced sample: blood. The chain uses TRBV18 and TRBJ2-3; D gene unclear. The TCR comes from a woman younger than 45 with Graves' hyperthyroidism. DNA of the CDR3: TGTGCCAGCTCACCAAAAGGACGGGGCACAGATACGCAGTATTTT. Translating it yields CASSPKGRGTDTQYF.